The clone carrying this T cell receptor (beta chain) was observed a handful of times. The antigen is undetermined. This sample was included in a study of T-cell reconstitution after alpha-beta-depleted transplantation in children. Whole-study results and caveats: Fresh T-cell production supplied most of the T-cell counts and diversity seen one year after transplant. The study reportedly traced alpha-beta T cells about two months after transplant to several hundred expanded graft clones. The high TCRbeta diversity at day 60 in some patients came from surviving recipient T cells and thymic progenitors.

The CDR3 has 15 residues. Trimming cost V 0 bases and J 1 base, with 10 bases left between them. CDR1 and CDR2 (germline): SGHRS, YFSETQ. Researchers prepared the TCRbeta library using unique molecular identifiers, the study reports. A single record per CDR3 protein comes from TCRdb applying MiXCR to the PCR reads. The sample carries 780,000 or so distinct CDR3 sequences, around 15% recorded once. The V call is TRBV5-1, the J call TRBJ1-1; D unclear. The receptor was derived from a male patient younger than 18 who had a stem cell transplant for acute lymphoblastic leukemia, so the T cells may come from the graft donor. The material sequenced was PBMCs, mostly from graft donor cells, taken 360 days after TCRalphabeta/CD19-depleted stem cell transplant. CDR3 bases: TGCGCCAGCAGCTTGGTAGGTGGTCAGAACACTGAAGCTTTCTTT. As protein: CASSLVGGQNTEAFF.